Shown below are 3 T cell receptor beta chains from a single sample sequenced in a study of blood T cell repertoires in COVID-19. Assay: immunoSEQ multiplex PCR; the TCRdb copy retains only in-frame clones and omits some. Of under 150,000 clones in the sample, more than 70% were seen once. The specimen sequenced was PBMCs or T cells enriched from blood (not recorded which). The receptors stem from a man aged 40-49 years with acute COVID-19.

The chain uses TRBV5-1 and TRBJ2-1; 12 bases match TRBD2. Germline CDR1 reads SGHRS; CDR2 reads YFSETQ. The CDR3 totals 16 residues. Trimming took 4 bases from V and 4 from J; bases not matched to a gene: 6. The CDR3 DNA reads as TGCGCCAGCAGCCAATTACTAGCGGGGGGATACAATGAGCAGTTCTTC. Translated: CASSQLLAGGYNEQFF.

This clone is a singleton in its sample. DNA for the CDR3: TGTGCCAGCAGCCAAGATCAGGATAGCGGCGCCTACGAGCAGTACTTC. Its translation is CASSQDQDSGAYEQYF. The chain carries TRBV3-1 (or the pseudogene TRBV3-2) and TRBJ2-7, with D possibly being TRBD2 (6 bases). Per germline, CDR1 LGHDT and CDR2 YNNKEL (reference sequence). V gave up 0 bases and J gave up 2 bases, with 14 bases separating them. This CDR3 is 16 amino acids long.

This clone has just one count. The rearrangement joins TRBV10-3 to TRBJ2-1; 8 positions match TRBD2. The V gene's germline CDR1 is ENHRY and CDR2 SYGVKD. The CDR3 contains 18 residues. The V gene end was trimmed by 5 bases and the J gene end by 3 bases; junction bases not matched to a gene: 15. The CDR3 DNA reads TGTGCCATCAGTTCCTACCGGGAGGGCCGTGGAGACTACAATGAGCAGTTCTTC. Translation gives CAISSYREGRGDYNEQFF.